The clone carrying this TCR beta chain was picked up a small number of times. Other DNA sequences in this specimen translate into the identical CDR3. CDR3 length: 16 amino acids. Trimming stripped 4 bases from V and 0 bases from J, with 11 bases between. Germline CDR1 is SGHRS and CDR2 is YFSETQ. The source of the sample is a study of T cell responses to AZD1222 COVID-19 vaccine. Clones were sequenced by immunoSEQ multiplex PCR, and TCRdb holds only the in-frame ones, with some missing. Altogether 75,000 to 95,000 clones are present, more than 70% being singletons, with the ten largest covering about 9.1%.

The chain couples TRBV5-1 to TRBJ2-6; maybe TRBD2 (5 bases). Sequencing was performed on peripheral blood, taken 28 days after the second dose of the MenACWY control vaccine. The sequence derives from an adult who received the MenACWY meningococcal vaccine as a control. CDR3 protein: CASSLDSRSGANVLTF. The CDR3 DNA follows: TGCGCCAGCAGCCTGGACTCTCGCTCTGGGGCCAACGTCCTGACTTTC.